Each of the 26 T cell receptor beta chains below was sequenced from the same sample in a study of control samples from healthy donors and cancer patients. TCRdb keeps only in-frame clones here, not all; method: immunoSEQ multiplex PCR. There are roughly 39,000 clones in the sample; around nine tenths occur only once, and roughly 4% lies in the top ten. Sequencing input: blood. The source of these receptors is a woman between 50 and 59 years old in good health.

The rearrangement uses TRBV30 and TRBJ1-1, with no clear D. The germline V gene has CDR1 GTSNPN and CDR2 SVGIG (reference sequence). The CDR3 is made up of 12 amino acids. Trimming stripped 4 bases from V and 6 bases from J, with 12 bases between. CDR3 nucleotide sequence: TGTGCCTGGAATTCGGGAGTGGCTGAAGCTTTCTTT. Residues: CAWNSGVAEAFF.

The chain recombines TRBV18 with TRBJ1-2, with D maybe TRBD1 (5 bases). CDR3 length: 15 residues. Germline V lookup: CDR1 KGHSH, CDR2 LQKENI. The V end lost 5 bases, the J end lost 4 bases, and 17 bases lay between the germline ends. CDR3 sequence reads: CASSAGRGEGYGYTF. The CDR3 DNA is TGTGCCAGCTCAGCCGGACGAGGGGAGGGCTATGGCTACACCTTC.

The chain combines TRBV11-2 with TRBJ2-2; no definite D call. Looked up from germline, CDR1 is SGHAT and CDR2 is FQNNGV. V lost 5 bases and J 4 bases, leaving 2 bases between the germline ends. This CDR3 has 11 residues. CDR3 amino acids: CASSRTGELFF. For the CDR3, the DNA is TGTGCCAGCAGCCGCACCGGGGAGCTGTTTTTT.

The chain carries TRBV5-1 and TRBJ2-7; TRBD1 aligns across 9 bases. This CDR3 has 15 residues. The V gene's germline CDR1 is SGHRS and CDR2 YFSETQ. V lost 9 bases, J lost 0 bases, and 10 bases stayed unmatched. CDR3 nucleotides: TGCGCCACCAGACACGACAGGGGGACCTCCTACGAGCAGTACTTC. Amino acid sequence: CATRHDRGTSYEQYF.

The CDR3 region has the DNA TGTGCCAGCAGCACCTCTGGGGCAGGGCTCTCTGGAAACACCATATATTTT. Translation gives CASSTSGAGLSGNTIYF. The chain uses TRBV7-9 and TRBJ1-3; D is perhaps TRBD1 (5 bases). V lost 5 bases and J lost 0, with 17 bases in between. Germline V gives CDR1 SEHNR, CDR2 FQNEAQ (reference sequence). This CDR3 is 17 amino acids long.

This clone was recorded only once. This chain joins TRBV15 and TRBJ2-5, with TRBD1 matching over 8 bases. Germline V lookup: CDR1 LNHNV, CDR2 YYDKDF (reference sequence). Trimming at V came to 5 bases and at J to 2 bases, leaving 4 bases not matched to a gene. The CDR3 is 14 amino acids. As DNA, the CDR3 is TGTGCCACCAGCGGTTACAGGGGGCAAGAGACCCAGTACTTC. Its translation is CATSGYRGQETQYF.

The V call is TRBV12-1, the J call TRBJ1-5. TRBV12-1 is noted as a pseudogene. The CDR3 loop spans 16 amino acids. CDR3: CASSPVLGPTDQPQHF. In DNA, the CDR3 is TGTGCCAGCAGCCCCGTTTTAGGCCCTACCGATCAGCCCCAGCATTTT.

CDR3 region: CAISSGTSTDTQYF. The CDR3 DNA reads TGTGCCATCTCCTCAGGAACTAGCACAGATACGCAGTATTTT. The chain recombines TRBV10-3 with TRBJ2-3; no definite D call. Germline V gives CDR1 ENHRY, CDR2 SYGVKD. CDR3 length equals 14 residues. Between the trimmed V and J ends, which lost 8 bases and 0 bases, there was a span of 12 bases.

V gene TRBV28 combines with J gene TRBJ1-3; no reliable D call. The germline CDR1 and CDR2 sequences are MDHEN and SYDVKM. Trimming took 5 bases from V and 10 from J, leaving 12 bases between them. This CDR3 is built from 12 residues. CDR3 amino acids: CASSETEKTIYF. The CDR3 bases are TGTGCCAGCAGTGAAACAGAGAAGACCATATATTTT.

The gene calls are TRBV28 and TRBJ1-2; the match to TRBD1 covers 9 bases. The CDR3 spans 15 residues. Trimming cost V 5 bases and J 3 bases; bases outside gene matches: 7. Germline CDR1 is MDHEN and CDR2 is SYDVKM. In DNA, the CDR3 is TGTGCCAGCAGTCCCAGGACAGGGGCGTACTATGGCTACACCTTC. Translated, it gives CASSPRTGAYYGYTF.

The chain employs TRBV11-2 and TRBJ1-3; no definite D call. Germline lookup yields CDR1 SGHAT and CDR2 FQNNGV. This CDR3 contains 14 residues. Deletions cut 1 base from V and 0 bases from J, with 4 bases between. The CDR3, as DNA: TGTGCCAGCAGCTTAGCGGTCTCTGGAAACACCATATATTTT. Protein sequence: CASSLAVSGNTIYF.

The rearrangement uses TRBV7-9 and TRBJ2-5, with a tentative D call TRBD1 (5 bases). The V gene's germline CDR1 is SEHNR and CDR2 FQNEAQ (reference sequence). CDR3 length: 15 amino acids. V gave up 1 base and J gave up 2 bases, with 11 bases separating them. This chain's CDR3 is CASSLETDNQETQYF. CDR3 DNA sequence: TGTGCCAGCAGCTTAGAGACAGACAATCAAGAGACCCAGTACTTC.

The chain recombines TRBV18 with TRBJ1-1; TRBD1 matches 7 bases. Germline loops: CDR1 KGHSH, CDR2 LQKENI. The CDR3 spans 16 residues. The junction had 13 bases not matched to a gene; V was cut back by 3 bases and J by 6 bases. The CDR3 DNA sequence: TGTGCCAGCTCACCTACCGGAACTGTCAGGGGGTCTGAAGCTTTCTTT. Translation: CASSPTGTVRGSEAFF.

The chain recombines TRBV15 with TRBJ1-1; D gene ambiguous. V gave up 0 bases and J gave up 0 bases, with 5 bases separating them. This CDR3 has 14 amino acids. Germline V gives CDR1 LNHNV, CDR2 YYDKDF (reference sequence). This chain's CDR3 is CATSRDAMNTEAFF. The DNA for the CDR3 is TGTGCCACCAGCAGAGATGCAATGAACACTGAAGCTTTCTTT.

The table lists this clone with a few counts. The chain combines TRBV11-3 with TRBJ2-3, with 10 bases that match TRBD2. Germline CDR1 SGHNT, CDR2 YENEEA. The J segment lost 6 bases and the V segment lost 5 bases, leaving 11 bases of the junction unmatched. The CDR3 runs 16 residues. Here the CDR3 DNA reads TGTGCCAGCAGCGAAGGTAGCGGGGGGCCCGGGGATACGCAGTATTTT. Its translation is CASSEGSGGPGDTQYF. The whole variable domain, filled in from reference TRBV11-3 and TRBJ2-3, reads EAGVVQSPRYKIIEKKQPVAFWCNPISGHNTLYWYLQNLGQGPELLIRYENEEAVDDSQLPKDRFSAERLKGVDSTLKIQPAELGDSAVYLCASSEGSGGPGDTQYFGPGTRLTVL.

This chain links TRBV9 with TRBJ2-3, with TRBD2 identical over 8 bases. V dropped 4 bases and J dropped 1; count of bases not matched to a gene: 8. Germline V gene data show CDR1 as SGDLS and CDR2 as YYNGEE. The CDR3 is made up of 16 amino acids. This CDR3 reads CASSPPQRGRTDTQYF. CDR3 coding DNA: TGTGCCAGCAGCCCCCCCCAGCGGGGGCGCACAGATACGCAGTATTTT.

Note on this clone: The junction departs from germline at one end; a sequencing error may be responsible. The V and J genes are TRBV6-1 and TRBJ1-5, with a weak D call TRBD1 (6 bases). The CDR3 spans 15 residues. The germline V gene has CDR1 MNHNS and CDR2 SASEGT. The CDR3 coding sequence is TGTGCCAGCAGTGAAGCAGGCGGGGGCAACCAGCCCCAGCATTTT. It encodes CASSEAGGGNQPQHF.

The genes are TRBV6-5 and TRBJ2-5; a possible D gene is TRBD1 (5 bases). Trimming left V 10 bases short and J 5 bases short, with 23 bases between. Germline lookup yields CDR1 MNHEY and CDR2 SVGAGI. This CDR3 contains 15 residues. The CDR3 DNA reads TGTGCCACCCGGCAATTCAGGGTCCCCAGGGAGACCCAGTACTTC. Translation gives CATRQFRVPRETQYF.

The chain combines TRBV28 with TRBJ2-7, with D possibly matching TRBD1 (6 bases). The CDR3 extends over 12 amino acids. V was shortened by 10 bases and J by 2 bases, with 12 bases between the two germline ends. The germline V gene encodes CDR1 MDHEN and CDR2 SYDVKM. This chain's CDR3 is CATETGTYEQYF. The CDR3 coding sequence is TGTGCCACAGAGACAGGTACCTACGAGCAGTACTTC.

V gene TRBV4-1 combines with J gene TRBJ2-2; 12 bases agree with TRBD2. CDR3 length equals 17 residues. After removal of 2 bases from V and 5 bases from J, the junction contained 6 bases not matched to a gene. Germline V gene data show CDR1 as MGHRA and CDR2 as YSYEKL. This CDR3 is CASSQQLAGGLTGELFF. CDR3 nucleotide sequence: TGCGCCAGCAGCCAACAACTAGCGGGGGGACTTACCGGGGAGCTGTTTTTT.

The CDR3 DNA reads TGTGCCACCAGTGATTCGACGAAGGAAGCCGCTGGGGACACTGAAGCTTTCTTT. It codes for CATSDSTKEAAGDTEAFF. This sequence joins TRBV24-1 and TRBJ1-1; D is unclear. CDR3 size: 18 residues. From germline, CDR1 is KGHDR and CDR2 SFDVKD. Trimming cost V 2 bases and J 3 bases, with 21 bases left between them.

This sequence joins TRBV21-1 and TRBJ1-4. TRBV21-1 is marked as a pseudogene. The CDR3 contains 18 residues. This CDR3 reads CASSKLAGGVQTNEKLFF. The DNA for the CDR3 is TGTGCCAGCAGCAAATTGGCGGGGGGCGTTCAGACTAATGAAAAACTGTTTTTT.

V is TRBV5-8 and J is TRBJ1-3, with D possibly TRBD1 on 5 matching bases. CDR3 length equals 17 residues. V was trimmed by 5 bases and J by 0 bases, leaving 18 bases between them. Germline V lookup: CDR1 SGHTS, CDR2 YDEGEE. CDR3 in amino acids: CASSTWAGASSGNTIYF. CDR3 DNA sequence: TGTGCCAGCAGTACTTGGGCCGGGGCCAGCTCTGGAAACACCATATATTTT. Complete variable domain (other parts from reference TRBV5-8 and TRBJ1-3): EAGVTQSPTHLIKTRGQQATLRCSPISGHTSVYWYQQALGLGLQFLLWYDEGEERNRGNFPPRFSGRQFPNYSSELNVNALELEDSALYLCASSTWAGASSGNTIYFGEGSWLTVV.

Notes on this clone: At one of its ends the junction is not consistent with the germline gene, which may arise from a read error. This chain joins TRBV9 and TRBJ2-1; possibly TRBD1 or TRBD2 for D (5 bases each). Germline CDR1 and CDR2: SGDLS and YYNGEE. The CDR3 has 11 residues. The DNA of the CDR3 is TGTGCCAGCAGAGCGGACGGGGCCATGCTCTTC. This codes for CASRADGAMLF.

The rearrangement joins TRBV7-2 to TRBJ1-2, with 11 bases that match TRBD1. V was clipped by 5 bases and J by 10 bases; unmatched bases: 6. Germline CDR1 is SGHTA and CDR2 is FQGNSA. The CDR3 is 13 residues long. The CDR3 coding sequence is TGTGCCAGCAGCCCCCGGGACAGGGGGACCTACACCTTC. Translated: CASSPRDRGTYTF.

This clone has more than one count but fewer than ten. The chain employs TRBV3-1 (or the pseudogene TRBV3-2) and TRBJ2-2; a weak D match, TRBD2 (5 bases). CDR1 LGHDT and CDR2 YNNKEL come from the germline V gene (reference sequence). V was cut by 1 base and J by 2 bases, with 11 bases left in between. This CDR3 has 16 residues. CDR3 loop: CASSQVGKSNTGELFF. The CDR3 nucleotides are TGTGCCAGCAGCCAAGTCGGGAAATCAAACACCGGGGAGCTGTTTTTT.